These 29 T cell receptor beta chains originate from one sample sequenced in a study of blood T cell repertoires in COVID-19. Using immunoSEQ multiplex PCR, the repertoire was profiled, and TCRdb retains in-frame clones only, with some absent. The sample yields just under 90,000 clones, about three quarters seen once. The source material was peripheral blood. The receptors were sampled from a woman at least 80 years old with acute or convalescent COVID-19.

The rearrangement links TRBV7-2 to TRBJ1-2, with 8 nucleotides matching TRBD1. Germline lookup yields CDR1 SGHTA and CDR2 FQGNSA. The CDR3 spans 14 residues. Trimming took 4 bases from V and 8 from J; bases not matched to a gene: 9. CDR3 residues: CASSSRDRLDGYTF. The CDR3 DNA reads TGTGCCAGCAGCTCCCGGGACAGGCTGGACGGCTACACCTTC.

This sequence joins TRBV4-1 and TRBJ1-1; TRBD1 matches at 7 bases. CDR1 is MGHRA, CDR2 YSYEKL, per germline. This CDR3 region has 15 residues. With 1 base clipped from V and 4 bases from J, the junction kept 6 bases outside the gene matches. The CDR3 DNA is TGCGCCAGCAGCCAAGGACAGGGTAGGGGCACTGAAGCTTTCTTT. Protein sequence: CASSQGQGRGTEAFF.

V usage is TRBV6-6 and J usage is TRBJ1-2; D unclear. The CDR3 is 15 residues long. Trimming removed 3 bases from V and 0 bases from J, with 11 bases in between. CDR1 MNHNY and CDR2 SVGAGI come from the germline V gene (reference sequence). CDR3 coding DNA: TGTGCCAGCAGTTATGGCAGCGTAACTAACTATGGCTACACCTTC. Amino acid sequence: CASSYGSVTNYGYTF.

The chain links TRBV3-1 (or the pseudogene TRBV3-2) to TRBJ1-2; weak D call: TRBD1 (5 bases). V gave up 1 base and J gave up 5 bases, with 14 bases separating them. The CDR3 totals 15 residues. Germline lookup yields CDR1 LGHDT and CDR2 YNNKEL (reference sequence). The DNA for the CDR3 is TGTGCCAGCAGCCAAGGGAGAGTCACAGGTTATGGCTACACCTTC. Translation: CASSQGRVTGYGYTF.

This clone was seen more than once but under ten times. The chain links TRBV20-1 to TRBJ2-7; TRBD2 matches at 11 bases. Germline V gene lookup returns CDR1 DFQATT and CDR2 SNEGSKA (reference sequence). The CDR3 consists of 11 residues. The V and J ends lost 6 bases and 6 bases, in that order; junction bases with no gene match: 1. The CDR3 sequence: CSAGLAAEQYF. Here the CDR3 DNA reads TGCAGTGCGGGACTAGCGGCCGAGCAGTACTTC.

This chain uses TRBV25-1 with TRBJ1-1; D is undetermined. This CDR3 contains 13 residues. V was pared by 11 bases and J by 2 bases, with 15 bases between. Germline-derived CDR1 and CDR2 are MGHDK and SYGVNS. CDR3 residues: CAVRQEVNTEAFF. CDR3 in DNA: TGTGCCGTACGCCAGGAGGTCAACACTGAAGCTTTCTTT.

The chain carries TRBV9 and TRBJ2-6; D possibly corresponds to TRBD2 (6 bases). The CDR3 loop spans 16 amino acids. V was trimmed by 4 bases and J by 2 bases, leaving 13 bases between them. Germline V lookup: CDR1 SGDLS, CDR2 YYNGEE. CDR3 nucleotides: TGTGCCAGCAGCCAAAACGGGGGTGCTGGGGCCAACGTCCTGACTTTC. Its protein is CASSQNGGAGANVLTF. Drawing the rest from reference TRBV9 and TRBJ2-6, the complete variable domain is DSGVTQTPKHLITATGQRVTLRCSPRSGDLSVYWYQQSLDQGLQFLIQYYNGEERAKGNILERFSAQQFPDLHSELNLSSLELGDSALYFCASSQNGGAGANVLTFGAGSRLTVL.

The chain links TRBV7-2 to TRBJ2-7, with 11 nucleotides matching TRBD2. V lost 1 base and J lost 0; bases outside the gene matches: 8. This CDR3 has 18 residues. CDR1 is SGHTA and CDR2 is FQGNSA in the germline V gene. The CDR3 reads CASSLESSGGPYSYEQYF. For the CDR3, the DNA is TGTGCCAGCAGCTTAGAATCTAGCGGGGGGCCGTACTCCTACGAGCAGTACTTC. Full variable domain (rest looked up from reference TRBV7-2 and TRBJ2-7): GAGVSQSPSNKVTEKGKDVELRCDPISGHTALYWYRQSLGQGLEFLIYFQGNSAPDKSGLPSDRFSAERTGGSVSTLTIQRTQQEDSAVYLCASSLESSGGPYSYEQYFGPGTRLTVT.

The rearrangement joins TRBV20-1 to TRBJ2-1; D is unresolved. Per germline, CDR1 DFQATT and CDR2 SNEGSKA (reference sequence). V lost 4 bases and J lost 7, with 8 bases in between. The CDR3 spans 11 residues. The CDR3 DNA sequence: TGCAGTGCTAACAGACAAAATGAGCAGTTCTTC. Its protein is CSANRQNEQFF.

The chain is built from TRBV7-2 and TRBJ2-5; D unresolved. Germline V gives CDR1 SGHTA, CDR2 FQGNSA. The CDR3 loop spans 13 amino acids. Trimming cost V 4 bases and J 5 bases, with 11 bases left between them. The CDR3: CASSSGPRETQYF. DNA of the CDR3: TGTGCCAGCAGCTCAGGTCCCAGGGAGACCCAGTACTTC.

The chain has TRBV18 and TRBJ2-3; 8 bases match TRBD1. The V and J ends lost 5 bases and 4 bases, in that order; junction bases with no gene match: 11. The CDR3 sequence is 16 residues long. From germline, CDR1 is KGHSH and CDR2 LQKENI. The CDR3 DNA reads TGTGCCAGCTCATCCTTAGGACAGGGAGGTCCAGATACGCAGTATTTT. Protein: CASSSLGQGGPDTQYF.

The rearrangement uses TRBV7-9 and TRBJ1-1; D is unclear. CDR3 size: 14 residues. Germline lookup yields CDR1 SEHNR and CDR2 FQNEAQ (reference sequence). Trimming removed 4 bases at V and 2 bases at J, with 11 bases between. The CDR3, as DNA: TGTGCCAGCAGCTATGAGGGCCTCAACACTGAAGCTTTCTTT. Translating it yields CASSYEGLNTEAFF. The full variable domain, in which reference TRBV7-9 and TRBJ1-1 provide the parts outside the CDR3, is DTGVSQNPRHKITKRGQNVTFRCDPISEHNRLYWYRQTLGQGPEFLTYFQNEAQLEKSRLLSDRFSAERPKGSFSTLEIQRTEQGDSAMYLCASSYEGLNTEAFFGQGTRLTVV.

In nucleotides, the CDR3 is TGTGCCAGCAGCTCGGACATCCCACAAGAGACCCAGTACTTC. Its protein product is CASSSDIPQETQYF. V usage is TRBV9 and J usage is TRBJ2-5, with a possible D match to TRBD1 (5 bases). This CDR3 comprises 14 residues. Germline V gene lookup returns CDR1 SGDLS and CDR2 YYNGEE. Deletions cut 4 bases from V and 2 bases from J, with 12 bases between.

In its sample, this clone was seen a few times. This sequence joins TRBV6-5 and TRBJ1-6; weak D call: TRBD1 (5 bases). The CDR3 loop spans 15 amino acids. CDR1 is MNHEY, CDR2 SVGAGI, per germline. Trimming cost V 3 bases and J 11 bases, with 17 bases left between them. CDR3 nucleotide sequence: TGTGCCAGCAGTTATTCTGGACACCTAGGGACACCCCTCCACTTT. Translation: CASSYSGHLGTPLHF.

The V and J genes are TRBV6-6 and TRBJ2-1, with 12 bases fitting TRBD2. The V gene end was trimmed by 4 bases and the J gene end by 9 bases; junction bases not matched to a gene: 7. Germline CDR1 MNHNY, CDR2 SVGAGI (reference sequence). This CDR3 region has 15 residues. The CDR3 is CASSLTSGGGAEQFF. DNA of the CDR3: TGTGCCAGCAGTTTGACTAGCGGGGGAGGAGCTGAGCAGTTCTTC.

The J gene is TRBJ1-1, the V gene TRBV19; 7 nucleotides align to TRBD1. Germline V lookup: CDR1 LNHDA, CDR2 SQIVND (reference sequence). V dropped 6 bases and J dropped 3; count of bases not matched to a gene: 4. The CDR3 consists of 13 residues. CDR3 DNA: TGTGCCAGTAGGGAAGACAGGGACACTGAAGCTTTCTTT. It yields the protein CASREDRDTEAFF.

V is TRBV12-5 and J is TRBJ1-1; D call uncertain. CDR3 length: 13 residues. The germline gives CDR1 LGHNT, CDR2 FRNRAP. Trimming stripped 2 bases from V and 0 bases from J, with 4 bases between. The CDR3 region is CASGLSVNTEAFF. CDR3 bases: TGTGCTAGTGGTTTGTCCGTGAACACTGAAGCTTTCTTT.

The chain uses TRBV6-5 and TRBJ1-5; D is undetermined. The germline V and J ends were trimmed by 8 bases and 3 bases, with 11 bases remaining between them. The CDR3 is made up of 13 amino acids. Germline loops: CDR1 MNHEY, CDR2 SVGAGI. The CDR3: CASGRGINQPQHF. In DNA form, the CDR3 reads TGTGCCAGCGGGAGAGGAATCAATCAGCCCCAGCATTTT.

The chain employs TRBV28 and TRBJ1-2; D perhaps matches TRBD1 (5 bases). There are 16 residues in the CDR3. V lost 6 bases, J lost 6 bases, and 23 bases lay in between. Per germline, CDR1 MDHEN and CDR2 SYDVKM. CDR3 nucleotides: TGTGCCAGCAGCCTTCCCCCAGGAGGAGGGGACCATGGCTACACCTTC. Translating it yields CASSLPPGGGDHGYTF.

This clone was observed once. The chain is built from TRBV15 and TRBJ1-5, with unresolved D. The V gene's germline CDR1 is LNHNV and CDR2 YYDKDF (reference sequence). The CDR3 covers 16 residues. V was pared by 6 bases and J by 1 base, with 16 bases between. DNA for the CDR3: TGTGCCACCAGAGAGTTCATGGGCTCGAGCAATCAGCCCCAGCATTTT. As protein: CATREFMGSSNQPQHF.

This clone turned up a few times. The CDR3 sequence: CASSPGGAVPEAFF. In DNA, the CDR3 is TGTGCCAGCAGCCCTGGGGGGGCTGTTCCTGAAGCTTTCTTT. This chain joins TRBV7-2 and TRBJ1-1; possible D gene TRBD1, 6 bases. Trimming shortened V by 5 bases and J by 6 bases, and 16 bases separated the two germline ends. Germline loops: CDR1 SGHTA, CDR2 FQGNSA. The CDR3 runs to 14 residues. The full variable domain, in which reference TRBV7-2 and TRBJ1-1 provide the parts outside the CDR3, is GAGVSQSPSNKVTEKGKDVELRCDPISGHTALYWYRQSLGQGLEFLIYFQGNSAPDKSGLPSDRFSAERTGGSVSTLTIQRTQQEDSAVYLCASSPGGAVPEAFFGQGTRLTVV.

The chain has TRBV4-3 and TRBJ1-1, with D perhaps matching TRBD1 (5 bases). Germline loops: CDR1 LGHNA, CDR2 YSLEER. CDR3 length: 15 residues. V was trimmed by 1 base and J by 4 bases, leaving 13 bases between them. The CDR3 sequence is CASSQVVSGGTEAFF. DNA of the CDR3: TGCGCCAGCAGCCAAGTTGTGTCCGGGGGCACTGAAGCTTTCTTT.

This clone was seen once. The chain joins TRBV6-2 or TRBV6-3 to TRBJ1-5, with unresolved D. Trimming took 5 bases from V and 4 from J, leaving 18 bases between them. CDR3 length equals 16 residues. Per the germline V gene, CDR1 is MNHEY and CDR2 is SVGEGT. Here the CDR3 DNA reads TGTGCCAGCAGTCCCGATATGAGCGTCTCGAATCAGCCCCAGCATTTT. This sequence encodes CASSPDMSVSNQPQHF.

The J gene is TRBJ2-2, the V gene TRBV6-4; 8 bases are a match to TRBD2. V lost 5 bases, J lost 4 bases, and 3 bases stayed unmatched. Germline CDR1 MRHNA, CDR2 SNTAGT. The CDR3 extends over 14 amino acids. The CDR3 DNA reads as TGTGCCAGCAGTCCCGGGACTAGCACCGGGGAGCTGTTTTTT. Residues: CASSPGTSTGELFF.

The gene calls are TRBV12-3 or TRBV12-4 and TRBJ1-2, with D perhaps matching TRBD1 (6 bases). V was clipped by 10 bases and J by 8 bases, with 20 bases between them. The CDR3 consists of 13 residues. DNA of the CDR3: TGTGCCACTACCGGAGGGGGGGTTTACGGCTACACCTTC. As protein: CATTGGGVYGYTF.

The chain carries TRBV6-5 and TRBJ2-5; 7 bases fit TRBD1. CDR3 size: 13 residues. Losses at the gene ends were 7 bases for V and 1 base for J; bases not matched to a gene: 3. Germline CDR1 reads MNHEY; CDR2 reads SVGAGI. CDR3 DNA sequence: TGTGCCAGCAATAGGGACAGCCAAGAGACCCAGTACTTC. Encoded protein: CASNRDSQETQYF.

The gene calls are TRBV6-2 or TRBV6-3 and TRBJ1-2, with TRBD1 as a possible D gene (6 bases). Germline-derived CDR1 and CDR2 are MNHEY and SVGEGT. This CDR3 is 16 amino acids long. V gave up 6 bases and J gave up 4 bases, with 21 bases separating them. The DNA for the CDR3 is TGTGCCAGCAGCCCCAGGACAGCCTCAAAGCTCTATGGCTACACCTTC. It codes for CASSPRTASKLYGYTF.

The rearrangement links TRBV30 to TRBJ1-2; TRBD1 agrees at 8 bases. Germline assignment: CDR1 GTSNPN and CDR2 SVGIG (reference sequence). The CDR3 loop spans 15 amino acids. Germline trimming cut 8 bases from V and 3 bases from J; bases unmatched to any gene: 14. The CDR3 spells CAGRDRTLADYGYTF. CDR3 nucleotides: TGTGCCGGTCGGGACAGGACCCTTGCTGACTATGGCTACACCTTC.

This clone was recorded many times. The rearrangement joins TRBV6-1 to TRBJ1-2; possibly TRBD1 for D (6 bases). Germline V gives CDR1 MNHNS, CDR2 SASEGT. V dropped 3 bases and J dropped 7 bases, with 15 bases sitting between them. The CDR3 length is 14 residues. The CDR3 DNA sequence: TGTGCCAGCAGTGACAGGGGTCTTTCAAGTGGCTACACCTTC. Its protein is CASSDRGLSSGYTF.